The 9 T cell receptor beta chains listed next were all sequenced from one sample in a study of low-dose radiotherapy and immunotherapy resistance in tumors. Both TCRalpha and TCRbeta chains were reverse transcribed with V-gene-specific primers. Amplification, which lasted 20 PCR cycles, used a constant-region primer and V-primer adapter to amplify TCRs. TCRdb recomputed calls from the reads with MiXCR, one row per CDR3 protein. This sample has approximately 14,000 distinct CDR3 sequences, with 65% to 75% found just once. The receptors originated from a human donor with advanced metastatic prostate, ovarian, gallbladder or colorectal cancer (not recorded which). This table probably holds off-target reads from a library built for another chain.

The V and J genes are TRBV12-3 or TRBV12-4 and TRBJ1-5; D perhaps matches TRBD1 (5 bases). V was trimmed by 3 bases and J by 11 bases, leaving 14 bases between them. The CDR3 has 13 amino acids. The CDR3 spells CASSFRDGQTQHF. The CDR3 DNA is TGTGCCAGCAGTTTCAGGGATGGGCAGACCCAGCATTTT.

This clonotype appeared a few times. The chain recombines TRBV20-1 with TRBJ1-5; weak D call: TRBD1 (6 bases). Germline values: CDR1 DFQATT, CDR2 SNEGSKA (reference sequence). The CDR3 consists of 14 residues. Trimming stripped 4 bases from V and 6 bases from J, with 16 bases between. CDR3 in amino acids: CSAMGGEGRQPQHF. The CDR3, as DNA: TGCAGTGCTATGGGGGGCGAGGGGCGTCAGCCCCAGCATTTT.

V is TRBV3-1 and J is TRBJ1-5; no clear D gene. V dropped 0 bases and J dropped 3 bases, with 9 bases sitting between them. Per the germline V gene, CDR1 is LGHDT and CDR2 is YNNKEL (reference sequence). The CDR3 is 15 amino acids. CDR3 nucleotides: TGTGCCAGCAGCCAAGATCTGGGCCTCAATCAGCCCCAGCATTTT. Translation: CASSQDLGLNQPQHF.

The chain joins TRBV5-1 to TRBJ2-1; either TRBD1 or TRBD2 may supply D (6 bases each). The germline V and J ends were trimmed by 3 bases and 7 bases, with 20 bases remaining between them. CDR1 and CDR2 (germline): SGHRS, YFSETQ. This CDR3 has 16 amino acids. CDR3 DNA: TGCGCCAGCAGCTCCCCTCTCGGGGGCCTACGGAATGAGCAGTTCTTC. Protein product: CASSSPLGGLRNEQFF.

V usage is TRBV5-1 and J usage is TRBJ2-2, with 10 bases lining up with TRBD1. CDR1 is SGHRS and CDR2 is YFSETQ in the germline V gene. The V and J ends lost 5 bases and 6 bases, in that order; junction bases with no gene match: 7. The CDR3 is 15 residues long. The CDR3, as DNA: TGCGCCAGCAGTCGAGACAGGGGGCGCGCCGGGGAGCTGTTTTTT. Protein product: CASSRDRGRAGELFF.

The gene calls are TRBV5-1 and TRBJ2-5; D may be TRBD2 (5 bases). V was clipped by 3 bases and J by 5 bases, with 14 bases between them. Germline assignment: CDR1 SGHRS and CDR2 YFSETQ. CDR3 size: 14 residues. For the CDR3, the DNA is TGCGCCAGCAGCTGGACCGGGGTCAGGGAGACCCAGTACTTC. Translation gives CASSWTGVRETQYF.

The V gene is TRBV3-1, the J gene TRBJ2-1, with 9 nucleotides matching TRBD2. This CDR3 comprises 16 residues. Germline CDR1 is LGHDT and CDR2 is YNNKEL (reference sequence). J gave up 9 bases and V 0 bases, and 9 bases lay outside the gene matches. The CDR3 sequence is CASSQDLAGGRSEQFF. CDR3 DNA: TGTGCCAGCAGCCAAGATTTGGCGGGGGGGCGGAGTGAGCAGTTCTTC.

This clonotype was seen more than once but under ten times. J is TRBJ2-7 and V is TRBV2, with D tentatively TRBD2 (6 bases). This CDR3 is 12 amino acids long. Trimming took off 10 bases at V and 5 bases at J, with 15 bases between the two ends. Germline V CDR1 and CDR2: SNHLY, FYNNEI. The CDR3 region has the DNA TGTGCCACCCGGGACTCCATCCACGAGCAGTACTTC. Encoded protein: CATRDSIHEQYF.

The chain couples TRBV13 to TRBJ2-7, with D tentatively TRBD1 or TRBD2 (6 bases each). Germline CDR1 and CDR2: PRHDT and FYEKMQ (reference sequence). Trimming shortened V by 0 bases and J by 2 bases, and 11 bases separated the two germline ends. CDR3 length equals 15 residues. CDR3 region: CASSLGPGATYEQYF. In DNA form, the CDR3 reads TGTGCCAGCAGCTTAGGCCCGGGGGCAACCTACGAGCAGTACTTC.